Each of the 15 T cell receptor beta chains below was sequenced from the same sample in a study of cytomegalovirus exposure and HLA in healthy donors. PCR involved 60 Vbeta and 13 Jbeta primers. The protocol was immunoSEQ multiplex PCR, while the TCRdb copy is restricted to in-frame clones and leaves out a portion. This sample carries some 170,000 clones, around 77% of them seen once, and the ten largest clones take 0.95% to 1.1%. The sequenced sample was PBMCs. These receptors originate from a middle-aged woman in good health and CMV-seronegative.

This chain connects TRBV28 to TRBJ1-5; D not certain. The CDR3 is 16 amino acids. Trimming shortened V by 5 bases and J by 0 bases, and 14 bases separated the two germline ends. From germline, CDR1 is MDHEN and CDR2 SYDVKM. CDR3 amino acids: CASSPTGKHSNQPQHF. The CDR3, as DNA: TGTGCCAGCAGTCCGACGGGAAAACATAGCAATCAGCCCCAGCATTTT.

The CDR3 loop is CASSLGTSSGTDTQYF. The CDR3 region has the DNA TGTGCCAGCAGCTTAGGAACGTCTAGCGGTACAGATACGCAGTATTTT. The chain combines TRBV11-3 with TRBJ2-3, with 7 bases fitting TRBD2. The CDR3 consists of 16 residues. Germline-derived CDR1 and CDR2 are SGHNT and YENEEA. V shed 1 base and J 3 bases; nucleotides not matched to a gene: 7.

This clone was seen only once. The CDR3, as DNA: TGTGCCAGCAGTGACCTCTTCACAGATACGCAGTATTTT. Translated, it gives CASSDLFTDTQYF. The chain joins TRBV2 to TRBJ2-3; D is undetermined. V was cut by 3 bases and J by 2 bases, with 6 bases left in between. Germline V gene sequence: CDR1 SNHLY, CDR2 FYNNEI. CDR3 length equals 13 residues.

The chain combines TRBV6-1 with TRBJ2-3; the match to TRBD2 covers 12 bases. Germline V gives CDR1 MNHNS, CDR2 SASEGT. The CDR3 length is 16 residues. Trimming at V came to 2 bases and at J to 4 bases, leaving 4 bases not matched to a gene. The CDR3 reads CASSETTSGRADTQYF. DNA of the CDR3: TGTGCCAGCAGTGAAACGACTAGCGGGAGAGCAGATACGCAGTATTTT.

Note on this clone: The sample carries other DNA sequences with the same CDR3. V and J are TRBV6-5 and TRBJ1-1; D gene unclear. The CDR3 consists of 11 residues. The germline CDR1 and CDR2 sequences are MNHEY and SVGAGI. V was cut by 5 bases and J by 4 bases, with 5 bases left in between. CDR3 sequence (DNA): TGTGCCAGCAGTAGAGGCACTGAAGCTTTCTTT. It yields the protein CASSRGTEAFF.

The rearrangement joins TRBV30 to TRBJ2-7, with 12 bases that match TRBD2. This CDR3 spans 15 amino acids. CDR1 GTSNPN and CDR2 SVGIG come from the germline V gene (reference sequence). Germline trimming cut 7 bases from V and 5 bases from J; bases unmatched to any gene: 12. CDR3 sequence reads: CASLPLAGGYDEQYF. In DNA, the CDR3 is TGTGCCTCCCTTCCGCTAGCGGGAGGGTACGACGAGCAGTACTTC. The full variable domain, completed using reference TRBV30 and TRBJ2-7, is SQTIHQWPATLVQPVGSPLSLECTVEGTSNPNLYWYRQAAGRGLQLLFYSVGIGQISSEVPQNLSASRPQDRQFILSSKKLLLSDSGFYLCASLPLAGGYDEQYFGPGTRLTVT.

The genes are TRBV29-1 and TRBJ2-5; possibly TRBD2 for D (6 bases). From germline, CDR1 is SQVTM and CDR2 ANQGSEA. The CDR3 has 13 residues. The V end was cut by 8 bases, the J end by 2 bases, with 15 bases between. CDR3 nucleotides: TGCAGCTTGATGAGGGACTCTCAAGAGACCCAGTACTTC. This gives the protein CSLMRDSQETQYF. The complete variable domain, with remaining parts taken from reference TRBV29-1 and TRBJ2-5, reads SAVISQKPSRDICQRGTSLTIQCQVDSQVTMMFWYRQQPGQSLTLIATANQGSEATYESGFVIDKFPISRPNLTFSTLTVSNMSPEDSSIYLCSLMRDSQETQYFGPGTRLLVL.

This chain joins TRBV28 and TRBJ1-1; D might be TRBD1 (6 bases). Trimming pared 6 bases from V and 0 bases from J, leaving 14 bases between. There are 15 residues in the CDR3. The germline V gene has CDR1 MDHEN and CDR2 SYDVKM. This CDR3 reads CASSPTGRMNTEAFF. The CDR3 DNA is TGTGCCAGCAGCCCTACAGGGCGGATGAACACTGAAGCTTTCTTT.

The CDR3 nucleotides are TGTGCCAGCAGTGGACTAGCGGGAGCTCCTGAGCAGTTCTTC. Amino acids: CASSGLAGAPEQFF. The chain links TRBV6-4 to TRBJ2-1; 12 bases align to TRBD2. CDR1 is MRHNA, CDR2 SNTAGT, per germline. The CDR3 runs to 14 residues. V gave up 4 bases and J gave up 9 bases; unmatched junction bases: 4.

This clone was recorded a few times. This chain connects TRBV29-1 to TRBJ2-2; D is uncertain. The CDR3 is 12 amino acids. Germline assignment: CDR1 SQVTM and CDR2 ANQGSEA. The V end lost 5 bases, the J end lost 1 base, and 5 bases lay between the germline ends. The CDR3 region is CSVPGNTGELFF. CDR3 DNA sequence: TGCAGCGTTCCGGGGAACACCGGGGAGCTGTTTTTT.

This clone was recorded only once. The chain combines TRBV5-1 with TRBJ2-6, with a tentative D call TRBD2 (5 bases). The germline V gene encodes CDR1 SGHRS and CDR2 YFSETQ. The CDR3 totals 18 residues. V gave up 3 bases and J gave up 0 bases, with 16 bases separating them. The DNA for the CDR3 is TGCGCCAGCAGCTCCGTGGGCGGGTTGGGCTCTGGGGCCAACGTCCTGACTTTC. It yields the protein CASSSVGGLGSGANVLTF.

V is TRBV9 and J is TRBJ1-2, with D unclear. The ends were cut back, 0 bases at V and 4 bases at J, with 10 bases in the middle. The length of the CDR3 is 14 residues. Germline V gives CDR1 SGDLS, CDR2 YYNGEE. CDR3 DNA sequence: TGTGCCAGCAGCGTAGGGAGAGGTGGCTATGGCTACACCTTC. Translated: CASSVGRGGYGYTF.

This clone came up a few times. The CDR3, as DNA: TGTGCCAGTAGTACCCGACTAGCGGGAGACACCGGGGAGCTGTTTTTT. This encodes CASSTRLAGDTGELFF. This sequence joins TRBV19 and TRBJ2-2, with 12 bases fitting TRBD2. Germline V gene data show CDR1 as LNHDA and CDR2 as SQIVND (reference sequence). The V segment lost 4 bases and the J segment 3 bases; nucleotides outside the gene matches: 3. The CDR3 length is 16 residues.

This clone was seen a handful of times. V is TRBV7-8 and J is TRBJ2-7; no definite D call. Germline V gives CDR1 SGHVS, CDR2 FQNEAQ. V was trimmed by 5 bases and J by 6 bases, leaving 17 bases between them. The CDR3 has 14 residues. The CDR3 DNA sequence: TGTGCCAGCAGCCTAAGGCTACGGGTTACCGAGCAGTACTTC. Its translation: CASSLRLRVTEQYF.

The rearrangement links TRBV30 to TRBJ1-2; D gene unclear. The CDR3 covers 13 residues. Per the germline V gene, CDR1 is GTSNPN and CDR2 is SVGIG (reference sequence). Trimming pared 1 base from V and 7 bases from J, leaving 13 bases between. The CDR3 sequence is CAWSANTFGGYTF. The CDR3 DNA sequence: TGTGCCTGGAGTGCCAACACCTTTGGTGGCTACACCTTC. The entire variable domain, with the rest obtained from reference TRBV30 and TRBJ1-2, is as follows: SQTIHQWPATLVQPVGSPLSLECTVEGTSNPNLYWYRQAAGRGLQLLFYSVGIGQISSEVPQNLSASRPQDRQFILSSKKLLLSDSGFYLCAWSANTFGGYTFGSGTRLTVV.